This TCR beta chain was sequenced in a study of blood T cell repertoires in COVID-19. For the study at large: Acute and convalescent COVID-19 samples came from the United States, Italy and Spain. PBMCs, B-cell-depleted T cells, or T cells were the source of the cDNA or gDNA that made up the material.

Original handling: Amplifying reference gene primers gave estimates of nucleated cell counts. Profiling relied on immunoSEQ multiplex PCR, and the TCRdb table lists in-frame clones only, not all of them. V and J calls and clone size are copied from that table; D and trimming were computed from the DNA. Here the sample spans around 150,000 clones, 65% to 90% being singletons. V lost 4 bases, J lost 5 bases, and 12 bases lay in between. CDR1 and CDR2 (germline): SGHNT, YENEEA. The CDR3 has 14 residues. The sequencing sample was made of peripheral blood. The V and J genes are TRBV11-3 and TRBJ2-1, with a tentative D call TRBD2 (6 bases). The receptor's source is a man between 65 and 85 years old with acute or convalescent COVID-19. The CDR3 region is CASSSPGLNNEQFF. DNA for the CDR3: TGTGCCAGCAGCTCTCCGGGACTCAACAATGAGCAGTTCTTC.